The subject of this entry is one T cell receptor beta chain. Only one count was recorded for this clonotype. Its antigen is still unknown. Base qualities are not recorded, but no much larger clone differs from it by a single base. One read represents weak support. The CDR3, from cysteine to phenylalanine, totals 12 residues. Only the CDR3 part of the read is kept: 36 bases, read in frame from the first base. CDR1 and CDR2 are read off the germline V gene as SNHLY and FYNNEI. V is reduced by 7 bases and J by 8 bases, leaving a spacing of 14 bases between them. The library was produced with 5' RACE. The sequencer listed for this sample is Illumina HiSeq 2000. Template switching added a universal primer binding site, and the final cDNA carried a unique molecular identifier that allowed TCR cDNA molecules to be counted accurately. Specific primers in the conserved constant-segment region were used to synthesize first-strand cDNA for the TCR alpha and beta chains. To control for contamination, every cDNA library carried two barcodes: a SMART-Mk sample barcode plus Illumina barcodes. Two successive PCR steps introduced TruSeq adapter sequences along with Illumina sample barcodes. The TCR alpha and beta cDNA libraries were sequenced on the Illumina HiSeq platform using custom primers. The authors' pipeline ran thus. MiGEC was used to process raw reads and extract unique molecular identifiers, and MiXCR was used to find CDR3 positions. For each individual, recombination models were inferred using an EM algorithm with the repgenHMM and IGoR tools. Shared clonotypes were analyzed with the tcR package in R, and sharing was normalized by the product of cloneset sizes. To study raw recombination without the effects of thymic and clonal selection, out-of-frame nonproductive sequences were analyzed. The public reads were quality trimmed at Q25 with fastp and then assembled into clones with MiXCR by TCRdb, keeping productive beta chains. Rows matching on CDR3 protein sequence are summarized as one entry with the most common DNA and genes. The V and J calls and clone size come from TCRdb's table, not from the authors' own analysis. The sample table shows hundreds of thousands of distinct CDR3 sequences, and around a sixth are seen once. The top ten clonotypes cover around 13% of the sample.

This specimen belongs to a study of identical twins (dated by TCRdb to 2016 to 2018). Regarding the study in general: To test whether fetal clonotypes persist, the study used deep sequencing on TCR alpha and beta repertoires from monozygotic twins, unrelated adults of various ages, and cord blood. Replicate twin experiments were performed at different times using different library preparation protocols to rule out contamination.

Findings and caveats that apply to the study as a whole: Abundant cord blood beta clonotypes carried fewer insertions; young adult naive repertoires showed a weaker similar trend, while memory repertoires showed none. Zero-insertion analyses could be partly confounded by invariant T cells such as MAIT and iNKT, though diverse VJ usage argued against such confounding for most clonotypes. A weaker excess of twin sharing was found in beta out-of-frame sequences because the signal-to-noise ratio was lowered by fewer shared sequences. Because the same donors could not be followed over many years, conclusions were based on cross-sectional statistical analysis. Out-of-frame TCR alpha sequences shared between twins showed an excess of low generation-probability sequences compared with coincidental sharing between unrelated individuals. In monozygotic twins, recombination models systematically underestimated out-of-frame TCR alpha sharing, but the models matched the sharing seen between unrelated individuals.

Every donor was a healthy Caucasian. The twin cohort comprised three pairs of female monozygotic twins, all aged roughly 18 to 30 years. Peripheral blood mononuclear cells were the source from which RNA for the TCR libraries was isolated. The data also belong to a second study, concerning T cells expressing NK-cell markers. As that second paper reports: In sorted CD3+CD56+NKG2C+, CD3+CD56+NKG2C- and CD3+CD56-NKG2C+ T-cell subsets from several donors, TCR beta-chain repertoires were profiled. Among the eight sequenced donors, seven were HCMV-seropositive and one was HCMV-seronegative. To restrict sorting to alphabetaTCR-expressing T cells, an anti-gammadeltaTCR antibody was added in several experiments. In roughly 6 donors, the dominant CD3+CD56+NKG2C+ clonotypes were among the top 10 CD8+ clonotypes and accounted for roughly 1.0-8% of CD8+ T cells. Those dominant clonotypes were again the most abundant among CD3+CD56-NKG2C+ cells in several donors, at roughly 25-65%. Whether the expanded NKG2C-expressing T cell clones were specific for HCMV antigens was left unclear. The study sequenced eight donors, all healthy volunteers chosen at random: three men and five women. To determine HCMV serostatus, a commercial ELISA kit was used to detect HCMV-specific IgG in serum. Bulk peripheral blood T-cell repertoires were additionally sequenced from unsorted PBMC for 5 or 6 donors. Reads were demultiplexed and grouped by UMI with MIGEC, and clonotypes were assembled and quantified with MiTCR. To remove erroneous sequences, TCR cDNA sequences were retained only when supported by two or more reads. The tcR package was used for downstream repertoire analysis, and clonotypes were matched between fractions using CDR3 nucleotide sequence together with V segment. VDJmatch was used to annotate antigen specificity against VDJdb, with one amino acid substitution in CDR3 allowed.

The chain couples TRBV2 to TRBJ1-2, and TRBD1 may be the D gene, going by 6 matching bases. The receptor was derived from a young woman in good health. The sample comprised PBMCs. This receptor carries the CDR3 CASKRDNLGYTF. In nucleotide form, the sequence is TGTGCCAGCAAACGGGACAATCTGGGCTACACCTTC.